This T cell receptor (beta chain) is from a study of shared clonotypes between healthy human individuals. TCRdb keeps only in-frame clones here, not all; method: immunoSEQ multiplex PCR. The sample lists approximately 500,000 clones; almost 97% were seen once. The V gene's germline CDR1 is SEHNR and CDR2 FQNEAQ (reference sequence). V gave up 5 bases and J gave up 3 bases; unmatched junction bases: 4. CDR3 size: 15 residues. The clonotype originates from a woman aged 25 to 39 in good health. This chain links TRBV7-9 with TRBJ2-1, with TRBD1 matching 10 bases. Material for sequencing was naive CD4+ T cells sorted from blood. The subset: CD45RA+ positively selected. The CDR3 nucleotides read TGTGCCAGCAGCAATAGGGACAGGGGCTACAATGAGCAGTTCTTC. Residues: CASSNRDRGYNEQFF.